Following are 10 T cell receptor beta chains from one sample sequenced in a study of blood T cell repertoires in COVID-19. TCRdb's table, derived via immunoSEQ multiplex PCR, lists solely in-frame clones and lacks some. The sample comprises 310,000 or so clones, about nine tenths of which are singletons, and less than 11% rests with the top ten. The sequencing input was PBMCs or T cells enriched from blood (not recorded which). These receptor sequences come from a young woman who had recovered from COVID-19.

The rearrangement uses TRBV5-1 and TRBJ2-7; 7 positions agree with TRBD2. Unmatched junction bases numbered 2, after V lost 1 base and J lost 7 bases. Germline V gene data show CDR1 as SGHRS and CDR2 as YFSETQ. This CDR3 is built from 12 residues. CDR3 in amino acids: CASSLQGGEQYF. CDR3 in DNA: TGCGCCAGCAGCTTGCAGGGAGGGGAGCAGTACTTC.

The CDR3 DNA is TGTGCCAGCAGCCAAGATCGGCTAGCGGGGGGGCCCGGGGAGCTGTTTTTT. Translated: CASSQDRLAGGPGELFF. The chain couples TRBV3-1 (or the pseudogene TRBV3-2) to TRBJ2-2, with 12 bases matching TRBD2. Per germline, CDR1 LGHDT and CDR2 YNNKEL (reference sequence). V was pared by 0 bases and J by 6 bases, with 5 bases of the junction left unmatched. The CDR3 contains 17 residues.

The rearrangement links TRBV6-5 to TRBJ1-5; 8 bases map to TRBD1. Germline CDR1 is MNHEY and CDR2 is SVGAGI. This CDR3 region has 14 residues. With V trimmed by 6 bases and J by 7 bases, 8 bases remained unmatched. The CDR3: CASSADRVKQPQHF. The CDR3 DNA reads TGTGCCAGCAGCGCGGACAGGGTAAAGCAGCCCCAGCATTTT.

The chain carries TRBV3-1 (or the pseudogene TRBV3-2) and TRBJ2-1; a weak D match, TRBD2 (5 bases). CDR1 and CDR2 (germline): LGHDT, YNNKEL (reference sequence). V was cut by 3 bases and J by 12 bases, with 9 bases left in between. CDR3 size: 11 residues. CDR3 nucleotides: TGTGCCAGCAGCCACAGTACTAGGCAGTTCTTC. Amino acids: CASSHSTRQFF.

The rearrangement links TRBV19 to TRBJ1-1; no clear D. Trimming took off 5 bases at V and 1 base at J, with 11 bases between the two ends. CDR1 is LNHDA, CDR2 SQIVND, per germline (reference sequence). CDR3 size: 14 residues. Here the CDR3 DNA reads TGTGCCAGTAGTGCGGGAGCTACGAACACTGAAGCTTTCTTT. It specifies CASSAGATNTEAFF.

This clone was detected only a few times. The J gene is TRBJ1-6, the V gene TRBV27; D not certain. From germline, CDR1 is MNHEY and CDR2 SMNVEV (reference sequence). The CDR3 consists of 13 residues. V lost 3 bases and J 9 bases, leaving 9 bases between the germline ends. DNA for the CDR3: TGTGCCAGCAGTTTGACCCGGGGTTCACCCCTCCACTTT. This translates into CASSLTRGSPLHF.

The CDR3 DNA is TGTGCCAGCAGCTTGGGAGGCCTCCGGAACACTGAAGCTTTCTTT. This translates into CASSLGGLRNTEAFF. The genes are TRBV7-9 and TRBJ1-1; D not resolved. The CDR3 totals 15 residues. CDR1 is SEHNR, CDR2 FQNEAQ, per germline (reference sequence). V dropped 3 bases and J dropped 1 base, with 12 bases sitting between them.

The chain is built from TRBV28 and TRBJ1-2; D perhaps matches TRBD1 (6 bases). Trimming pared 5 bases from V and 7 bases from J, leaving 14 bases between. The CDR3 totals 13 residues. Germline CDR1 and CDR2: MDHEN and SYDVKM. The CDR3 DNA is TGTGCCAGCAGTCCTAGGGACATGGGTGGCTACACCTTC. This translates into CASSPRDMGGYTF.

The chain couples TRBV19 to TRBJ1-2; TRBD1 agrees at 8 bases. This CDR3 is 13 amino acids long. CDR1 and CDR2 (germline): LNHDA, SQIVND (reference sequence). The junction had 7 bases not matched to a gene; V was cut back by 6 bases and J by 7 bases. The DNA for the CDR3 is TGTGCCAGTAGATTCGGACAGGGCGGTGGCTACACCTTC. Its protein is CASRFGQGGGYTF.

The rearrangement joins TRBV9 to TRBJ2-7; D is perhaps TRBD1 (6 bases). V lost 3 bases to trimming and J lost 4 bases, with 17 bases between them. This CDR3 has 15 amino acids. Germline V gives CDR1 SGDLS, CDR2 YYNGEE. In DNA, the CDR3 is TGTGCCAGCAGCGCCCAGACAGGCCCCCCTTACGAGCAGTACTTC. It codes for CASSAQTGPPYEQYF.